The sequence of this T cell receptor (beta chain) was determined in a study of immune heterogeneity within non-small cell lung tumors. As for the study in general: The composition of the tumors was a few squamous cell carcinomas, 10 non-squamous carcinomas and 1 not otherwise specified. Findings of the study overall: Clonotypes of T-cell receptor beta found at high frequency were largely distinct between individual patients. A significant, moderate positive correlation (R about 0.34) linked local T-cell clonality and tumor mutational burden.

Template material comprised bulk tumor genomic DNA at 500 to 650 ng per sample. Several far-apart biopsies were taken per primary tumor during surgery. Each patient presented with untreated, newly diagnosed non-small cell lung cancer and received curative surgery. Patients newly diagnosed with non-small cell lung cancer and having curative-intent surgery served as donors. This clonotype was counted between two and nine times. The antigen is undetermined. Multiplex PCR relied on 32 V and 13 J primers to amplify TCR beta CDR3. From the multiplex PCR reads, TCRdb called clonotypes with MiXCR, one entry per CDR3 protein. Found here are 20,000 to 25,000 distinct CDR3 sequences, about 26% of them singletons; the top ten hold about 4%. This sequence originates from a man aged 40-49 years with non-small cell lung cancer. Source material: lung tumor tissue.

The CDR3: CSARVGPLRGEQYF. The CDR3 region has the DNA TGCAGTGCTAGAGTCGGGCCGCTGAGGGGCGAGCAGTACTTC. V is TRBV20-1 and J is TRBJ2-7; TRBD1 or TRBD2 may be the D gene (5 bases each). Germline V lookup: CDR1 DFQATT, CDR2 SNEGSKA (reference sequence). This CDR3 has 14 residues. Trimming pared 1 base from V and 6 bases from J, leaving 16 bases between.